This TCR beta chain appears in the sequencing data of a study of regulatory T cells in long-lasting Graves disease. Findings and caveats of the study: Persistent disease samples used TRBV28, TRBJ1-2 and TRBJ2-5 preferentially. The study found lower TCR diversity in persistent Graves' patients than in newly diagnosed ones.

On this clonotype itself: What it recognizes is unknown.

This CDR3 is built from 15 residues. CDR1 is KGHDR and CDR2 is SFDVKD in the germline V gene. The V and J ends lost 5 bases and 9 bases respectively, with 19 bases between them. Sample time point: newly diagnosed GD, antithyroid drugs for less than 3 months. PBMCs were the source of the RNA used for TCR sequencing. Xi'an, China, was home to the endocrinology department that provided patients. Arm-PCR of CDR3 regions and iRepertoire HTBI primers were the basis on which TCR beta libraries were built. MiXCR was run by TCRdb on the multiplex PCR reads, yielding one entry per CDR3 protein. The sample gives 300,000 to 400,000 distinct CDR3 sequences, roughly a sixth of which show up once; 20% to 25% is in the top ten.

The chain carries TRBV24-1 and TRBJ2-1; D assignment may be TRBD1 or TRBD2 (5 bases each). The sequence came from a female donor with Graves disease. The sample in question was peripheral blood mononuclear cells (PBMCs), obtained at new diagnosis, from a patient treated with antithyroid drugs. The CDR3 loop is CATSATGTLSGEQFF. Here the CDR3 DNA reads TGTGCCACCAGTGCCACCGGGACCCTCTCCGGTGAGCAGTTCTTC.